These 26 T cell receptor beta chains were sequenced from one sample in a study of T-cell reconstitution after alpha-beta-depleted transplantation in children. As it was prepared, the TCRbeta library received unique molecular identifiers. TCRdb passed the PCR reads through MiXCR, listing each CDR3 protein once. The table has 200,000 to 250,000 distinct CDR3 sequences, roughly 11% seen once. Sequences were derived from PBMCs, sampled before TCRalphabeta/CD19-depleted stem cell transplant. These receptors were taken from a child under two years old with acute myeloid leukemia, due to receive a stem cell transplant.

This clonotype was observed many times. The V gene is TRBV11-2, the J gene TRBJ2-1; 9 nucleotides align to TRBD2. The CDR3 totals 16 residues. With 4 bases clipped from V and 3 bases from J, the junction kept 7 bases outside the gene matches. In germline, CDR1 is SGHAT, CDR2 FQNNGV. CDR3 nucleotide sequence: TGTGCCAGCAGCTCCTTGAGCGGGAGGATCTACAATGAGCAGTTCTTC. Its protein is CASSSLSGRIYNEQFF.

The table lists this clonotype with many counts. The rearrangement uses TRBV29-1 and TRBJ1-4; D is ambiguous. Germline V gene sequence: CDR1 SQVTM, CDR2 ANQGSEA. Trimming removed 5 bases at V and 5 bases at J, with 9 bases between. The CDR3 loop spans 12 amino acids. CDR3 coding DNA: TGCAGCGTTCAGACGGAGAATGAAAAACTGTTTTTT. Protein: CSVQTENEKLFF.

This clonotype was counted at least ten times. The V call is TRBV9, the J call TRBJ2-2; D unresolved. This CDR3 is built from 13 residues. V lost 2 bases and J 7 bases, leaving 9 bases between the germline ends. Germline CDR1 and CDR2: SGDLS and YYNGEE. CDR3 DNA sequence: TGTGCCAGCAGCGTCCGCTGGGACGGGGAGCTGTTTTTT. This codes for CASSVRWDGELFF.

This clonotype was picked up many times. The chain is built from TRBV2 and TRBJ2-1; 7 nucleotides align to TRBD2. Germline trimming cut 6 bases from V and 2 bases from J; bases unmatched to any gene: 10. The CDR3 has 16 amino acids. CDR1 is SNHLY, CDR2 FYNNEI, per germline. CDR3 loop: CASRKGNLAAYNEQFF. CDR3 in DNA: TGTGCCAGCAGGAAGGGCAATCTAGCGGCCTACAATGAGCAGTTCTTC.

Many counts were recorded for this clonotype. CDR3 sequence: CASSLTYGYTF. In DNA form, the CDR3 reads TGTGCCAGCAGCTTAACCTATGGCTACACCTTC. The chain combines TRBV7-2 with TRBJ1-2; the D is unclear. CDR1 and CDR2 from the germline V gene are SGHTA and FQGNSA. This CDR3 spans 11 amino acids. V was shortened by 2 bases and J by 4 bases, with 2 bases between the two germline ends.

In its sample, this clonotype was seen many times. The rearrangement joins TRBV10-3 to TRBJ2-3; D unresolved. Trimming pared 10 bases from V and 1 base from J, leaving 3 bases between. There are 10 residues in the CDR3. Per germline, CDR1 ENHRY and CDR2 SYGVKD. Written as DNA, the CDR3 is TGTGCCACTGGCACAGATACGCAGTATTTT. Translated: CATGTDTQYF.

The V and J genes are TRBV7-9 and TRBJ2-1; 7 bases map to TRBD1. The CDR3 has 14 amino acids. The V segment lost 6 bases and the J segment 2 bases; nucleotides outside the gene matches: 4. Germline V lookup: CDR1 SEHNR, CDR2 FQNEAQ (reference sequence). The CDR3 is CASSPTGTYNEQFF. For the CDR3, the DNA is TGTGCCAGCAGTCCGACAGGGACCTACAATGAGCAGTTCTTC.

This clonotype was recorded at least ten times. The chain has TRBV3-1 and TRBJ2-3; 12 positions match TRBD2. This CDR3 spans 17 amino acids. Germline loops: CDR1 LGHDT, CDR2 YNNKEL (reference sequence). V shed 1 base and J 4 bases; nucleotides not matched to a gene: 6. The CDR3 sequence: CASSQGVLAGGADTQYF. In DNA form, the CDR3 reads TGTGCCAGCAGCCAAGGCGTACTAGCGGGAGGCGCAGATACGCAGTATTTT.

This rearrangement joins TRBV2 to TRBJ2-3, with 11 bases that match TRBD2. CDR1 SNHLY and CDR2 FYNNEI come from the germline V gene. CDR3 length equals 13 residues. The junction had 9 bases not matched to a gene; V was cut back by 8 bases and J by 11 bases. CDR3 sequence reads: CASLVAGGPEQYF. The CDR3 DNA follows: TGTGCCAGCTTGGTAGCGGGAGGGCCGGAGCAGTATTTT.

This clonotype came up many times. The chain links TRBV5-1 to TRBJ2-1; D gene ambiguous. Trimming left V 3 bases short and J 0 bases short, with 10 bases between. The CDR3 is made up of 15 amino acids. Germline assignment: CDR1 SGHRS and CDR2 YFSETQ. The CDR3 reads CASSSTASSYNEQFF. CDR3 sequence (DNA): TGCGCCAGCAGCTCGACGGCGAGCTCCTACAATGAGCAGTTCTTC.

This clonotype appeared many times. The V gene is TRBV5-1, the J gene TRBJ1-2; TRBD1 aligns across 8 bases. The CDR3 consists of 12 residues. Germline assignment: CDR1 SGHRS and CDR2 YFSETQ. J gave up 7 bases and V 3 bases, and 2 bases lay outside the gene matches. CDR3 coding DNA: TGCGCCAGCAGCTACGACAGGGGTGGCTACACCTTC. Protein: CASSYDRGGYTF.

The sample holds many counts of this clonotype. The chain couples TRBV11-2 to TRBJ2-5; 12 bases are shared with TRBD2. V shed 4 bases and J 5 bases; nucleotides not matched to a gene: 8. The CDR3 is made up of 16 amino acids. Germline CDR1 reads SGHAT; CDR2 reads FQNNGV. CDR3 in DNA: TGTGCCAGCAGCTCCGAACTAGCGGGAGGTTGGGAGACCCAGTACTTC. It codes for CASSSELAGGWETQYF.

The table lists this clonotype with many counts. The gene calls are TRBV5-1 and TRBJ2-3; D gene ambiguous. The V gene lost 7 bases and the J gene lost 2 bases, with 17 bases spanning the gap. Germline-derived CDR1 and CDR2 are SGHRS and YFSETQ. The CDR3 spans 15 residues. The CDR3 DNA sequence: TGCGCCAGCCGCCCAAGACCCCTTTCCACAGATACGCAGTATTTT. Its protein product is CASRPRPLSTDTQYF.

In its sample, this clonotype was seen many times. The CDR3 spells CSEGGQGYEQYF. In DNA form, the CDR3 reads TGCAGTGAAGGGGGACAGGGGTACGAGCAGTACTTC. The chain couples TRBV20-1 to TRBJ2-7; 10 positions match TRBD1. Germline trimming cut 7 bases from V and 4 bases from J; bases unmatched to any gene: 4. Germline V gene data show CDR1 as DFQATT and CDR2 as SNEGSKA (reference sequence). This CDR3 comprises 12 residues.

This clonotype was seen repeatedly, ten times or more. The V gene is TRBV5-1, the J gene TRBJ1-2; D call uncertain. Germline V gene lookup returns CDR1 SGHRS and CDR2 YFSETQ. The CDR3 covers 16 residues. Trimming removed 0 bases from V and 0 bases from J, with 12 bases in between. The CDR3 is CASSLEAPRANYGYTF. CDR3 DNA: TGCGCCAGCAGCTTGGAGGCTCCACGAGCTAACTATGGCTACACCTTC. The whole variable domain, remainder taken from reference TRBV5-1 and TRBJ1-2, is KAGVTQTPRYLIKTRGQQVTLSCSPISGHRSVSWYQQTPGQGLQFLFEYFSETQRNKGNFPGRFSGRQFSNSRSEMNVSTLELGDSALYLCASSLEAPRANYGYTFGSGTRLTVV.

In its sample, this clonotype was seen many times. This chain joins TRBV10-3 and TRBJ2-7; perhaps TRBD1 as D (6 bases). The germline CDR1 and CDR2 sequences are ENHRY and SYGVKD. CDR3 size: 13 residues. V was cut by 8 bases and J by 6 bases, with 17 bases left in between. DNA of the CDR3: TGTGCCATCCGCACGGTGGACAGCACCGAGCAGTACTTC. It translates to CAIRTVDSTEQYF.

This clonotype has a count of ten or more. The rearrangement links TRBV5-1 to TRBJ2-7; possibly TRBD2 for D (6 bases). V lost 9 bases and J 8 bases, leaving 15 bases between the germline ends. Germline V gene lookup returns CDR1 SGHRS and CDR2 YFSETQ. The CDR3 is made up of 11 amino acids. The CDR3: CAMPGLDQQYF. In DNA form, the CDR3 reads TGCGCCATGCCGGGACTTGATCAGCAGTACTTC. The complete variable domain, with remaining parts taken from reference TRBV5-1 and TRBJ2-7, reads KAGVTQTPRYLIKTRGQQVTLSCSPISGHRSVSWYQQTPGQGLQFLFEYFSETQRNKGNFPGRFSGRQFSNSRSEMNVSTLELGDSALYLCAMPGLDQQYFGPGTRLTVT.

Note on this clonotype: One end of the junction fails to match germline, which may point to a read error. J is TRBJ2-7 and V is TRBV6-5; D might be TRBD2 (5 bases). The CDR3 extends over 13 amino acids. CDR1 is MNHEY and CDR2 is SVGAGI in the germline V gene. The CDR3 sequence: CASNYRGSYEQYF. CDR3 in DNA: TGTGCCAGCAATTACCGAGGGTCCTACGAGCAGTACTTC.

Ten or more counts support this clonotype. The chain is built from TRBV5-1 and TRBJ2-1; D is possibly TRBD1 (6 bases). This CDR3 spans 16 amino acids. Germline assignment: CDR1 SGHRS and CDR2 YFSETQ. V lost 1 base and J lost 8, with 19 bases in between. Written as DNA, the CDR3 is TGCGCCAGCAGCTTGCCTGGACAGCTCCTCTTGGATGAGCAGTTCTTC. Its protein product is CASSLPGQLLLDEQFF.

This clonotype was seen ten or more times. This chain uses TRBV5-1 with TRBJ2-3; 12 positions match TRBD2. The V gene end was trimmed by 0 bases and the J gene end by 6 bases; junction bases not matched to a gene: 5. Germline CDR1 SGHRS, CDR2 YFSETQ. This CDR3 has 16 amino acids. The CDR3 is CASSLGLAGAADTQYF. In DNA form, the CDR3 reads TGCGCCAGCAGCTTGGGACTAGCGGGAGCAGCGGATACGCAGTATTTT.

A remark on this clonotype: Possible read error: a much larger clone is one base away. The CDR3 DNA sequence: TGTGCCAGCTCACAAGGACAGGACACTGAAACTTTCTTT. Translating gives CASSQGQDTETFF. The chain employs TRBV18 and TRBJ1-1; 7 bases agree with TRBD1. The length of the CDR3 is 13 residues. Per germline, CDR1 KGHSH and CDR2 LQKENI.

As regards this clonotype: This likely stems from a read error, as it lies one base from a far larger clone. The rearrangement joins TRBV2 to TRBJ1-5; D is unclear. CDR1 and CDR2 (germline): SNHLY, FYNNEI. Trimming removed 7 bases at V and 2 bases at J, with 6 bases between. The length of the CDR3 is 12 residues. CDR3 nucleotide sequence: TGTGCCAGCAATAGGGGCAATCAGCCCCAGCATTTT. It is translated as CASNRGNQPQHF.

Remarks on this clonotype: Since a much larger clone is just one base distant, this may be a read error. This chain connects TRBV12-3 or TRBV12-4 to TRBJ2-7; possibly TRBD1 or TRBD2 for D (5 bases each). This CDR3 is 12 amino acids long. CDR3: CASSHTRGEQHF. Here the CDR3 DNA reads TGTGCCAGCAGTCATACTAGGGGCGAGCAGCACTTC.

A note on this clonotype: A single base separates this from a much larger clone, so it may be a read error. The V and J genes are TRBV2 and TRBJ2-1, with TRBD2 identical over 13 bases. The CDR3 totals 15 residues. CDR1 and CDR2 from the germline V gene are SNHLY and FYNNEI. The chain's CDR3 is CTSGSGTSGVVGQFF. The CDR3 DNA follows: TGTACCAGCGGATCCGGGACTAGCGGGGTGGTTGGGCAGTTCTTC.

This clonotype occurred many times. CDR3 in amino acids: CASSLEGGYQETQYF. In DNA form, the CDR3 reads TGTGCCAGCAGTTTGGAGGGAGGGTACCAAGAGACCCAGTACTTC. V gene TRBV12-3 or TRBV12-4 combines with J gene TRBJ2-5; 7 bases map to TRBD2. V lost 3 bases and J lost 0; bases outside the gene matches: 4. The CDR3 is 15 residues long.

This clonotype was detected many times. This rearrangement joins TRBV7-9 to TRBJ2-5, with D uncertain. Germline V gives CDR1 SEHNR, CDR2 FQNEAQ (reference sequence). The CDR3 contains 14 residues. The V and J ends lost 4 bases and 2 bases respectively, with 11 bases between them. The CDR3 loop reads CASSYLQPQETQYF. The CDR3 nucleotides are TGTGCCAGCAGCTATCTACAGCCACAAGAGACCCAGTACTTC.